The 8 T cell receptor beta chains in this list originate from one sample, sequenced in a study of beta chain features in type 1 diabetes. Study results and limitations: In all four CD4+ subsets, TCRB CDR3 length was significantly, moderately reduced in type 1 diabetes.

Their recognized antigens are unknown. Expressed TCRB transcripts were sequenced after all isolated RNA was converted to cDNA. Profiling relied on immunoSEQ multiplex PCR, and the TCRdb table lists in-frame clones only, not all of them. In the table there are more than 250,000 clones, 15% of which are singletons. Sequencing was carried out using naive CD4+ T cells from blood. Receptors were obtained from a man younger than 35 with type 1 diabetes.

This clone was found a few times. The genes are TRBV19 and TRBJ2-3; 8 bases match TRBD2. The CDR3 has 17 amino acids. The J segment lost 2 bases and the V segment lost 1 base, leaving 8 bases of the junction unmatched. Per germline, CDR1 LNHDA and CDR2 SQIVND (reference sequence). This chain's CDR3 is CASSIGAGGPSTDTQYF. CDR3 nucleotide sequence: TGTGCCAGTAGTATAGGGGCGGGAGGTCCGTCCACAGATACGCAGTATTTT.

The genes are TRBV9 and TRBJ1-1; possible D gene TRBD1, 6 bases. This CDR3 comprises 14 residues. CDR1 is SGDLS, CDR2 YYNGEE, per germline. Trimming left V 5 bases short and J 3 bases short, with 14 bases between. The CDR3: CASSDDRFHTEAFF. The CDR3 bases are TGTGCCAGCAGTGATGACAGGTTTCACACTGAAGCTTTCTTT.

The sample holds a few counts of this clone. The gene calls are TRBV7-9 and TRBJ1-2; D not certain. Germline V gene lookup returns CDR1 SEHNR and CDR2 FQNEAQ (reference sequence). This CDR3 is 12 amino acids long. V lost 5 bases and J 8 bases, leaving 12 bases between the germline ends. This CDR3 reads CASSPPDSGYTF. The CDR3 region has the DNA TGTGCCAGCAGCCCCCCTGATAGCGGCTACACCTTC.

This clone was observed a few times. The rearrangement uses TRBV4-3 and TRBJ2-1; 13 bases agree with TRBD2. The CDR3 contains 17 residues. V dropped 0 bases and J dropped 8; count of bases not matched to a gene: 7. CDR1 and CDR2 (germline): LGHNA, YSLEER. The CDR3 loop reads CASSQDYGTSGAHEQFF. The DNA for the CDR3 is TGCGCCAGCAGCCAAGATTATGGGACTAGCGGGGCTCATGAGCAGTTCTTC.

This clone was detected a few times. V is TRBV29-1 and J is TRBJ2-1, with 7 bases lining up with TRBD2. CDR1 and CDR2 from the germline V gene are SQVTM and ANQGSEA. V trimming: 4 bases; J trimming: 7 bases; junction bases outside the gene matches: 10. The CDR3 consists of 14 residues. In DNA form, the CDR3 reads TGCAGCGTTGCATGGGGACTACTTATGAATGAGCAGTTCTTC. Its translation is CSVAWGLLMNEQFF.

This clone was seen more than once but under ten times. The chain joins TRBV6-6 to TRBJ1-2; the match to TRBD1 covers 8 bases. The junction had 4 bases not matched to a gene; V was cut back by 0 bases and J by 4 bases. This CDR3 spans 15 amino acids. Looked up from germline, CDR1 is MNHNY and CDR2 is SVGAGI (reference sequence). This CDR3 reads CASSYSLDRAYGYTF. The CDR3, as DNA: TGTGCCAGCAGTTACTCACTGGACAGGGCCTATGGCTACACCTTC.

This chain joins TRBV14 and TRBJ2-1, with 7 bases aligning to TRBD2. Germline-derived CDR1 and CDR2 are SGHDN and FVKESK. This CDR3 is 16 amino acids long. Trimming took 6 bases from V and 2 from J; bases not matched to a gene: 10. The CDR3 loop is CASSSPQRETYNEQFF. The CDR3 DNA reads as TGTGCCAGCAGTTCCCCCCAGCGGGAAACCTACAATGAGCAGTTCTTC.

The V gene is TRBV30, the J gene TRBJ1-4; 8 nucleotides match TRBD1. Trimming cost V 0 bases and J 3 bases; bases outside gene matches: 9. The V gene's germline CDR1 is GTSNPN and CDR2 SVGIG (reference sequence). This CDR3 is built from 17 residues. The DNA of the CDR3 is TGTGCCTGGAGTGTACGGGGCAGGGGGCCTGCTAATGAAAAACTGTTTTTT. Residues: CAWSVRGRGPANEKLFF. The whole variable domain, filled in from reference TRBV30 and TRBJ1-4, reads SQTIHQWPATLVQPVGSPLSLECTVEGTSNPNLYWYRQAAGRGLQLLFYSVGIGQISSEVPQNLSASRPQDRQFILSSKKLLLSDSGFYLCAWSVRGRGPANEKLFFGSGTQLSVL.